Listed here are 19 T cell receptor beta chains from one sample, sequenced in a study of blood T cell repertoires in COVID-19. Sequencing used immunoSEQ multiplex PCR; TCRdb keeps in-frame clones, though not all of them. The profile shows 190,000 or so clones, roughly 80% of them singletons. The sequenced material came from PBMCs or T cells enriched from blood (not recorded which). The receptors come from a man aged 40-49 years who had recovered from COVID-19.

In DNA, the CDR3 is TGTGCCAGCTCAGCGAACACAGAAAATGAAAAACTGTTTTTT. It translates to CASSANTENEKLFF. The chain recombines TRBV18 with TRBJ1-4; D ambiguous. The germline V gene encodes CDR1 KGHSH and CDR2 LQKENI. V was clipped by 5 bases and J by 5 bases, with 12 bases between them. The CDR3 runs 14 residues.

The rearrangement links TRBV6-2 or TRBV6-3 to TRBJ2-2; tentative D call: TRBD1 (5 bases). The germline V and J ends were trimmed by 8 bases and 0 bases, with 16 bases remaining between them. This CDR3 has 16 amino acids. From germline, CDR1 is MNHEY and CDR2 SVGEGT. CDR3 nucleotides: TGTGCCAGCGGCCCCTGGACATCTGCGAACACCGGGGAGCTGTTTTTT. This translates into CASGPWTSANTGELFF.

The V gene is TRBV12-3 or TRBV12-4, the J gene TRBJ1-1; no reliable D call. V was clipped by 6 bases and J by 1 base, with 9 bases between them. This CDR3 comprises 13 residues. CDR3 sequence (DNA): TGTGCCAGCAGCTTGGCAGGGAACACTGAAGCTTTCTTT. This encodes CASSLAGNTEAFF.

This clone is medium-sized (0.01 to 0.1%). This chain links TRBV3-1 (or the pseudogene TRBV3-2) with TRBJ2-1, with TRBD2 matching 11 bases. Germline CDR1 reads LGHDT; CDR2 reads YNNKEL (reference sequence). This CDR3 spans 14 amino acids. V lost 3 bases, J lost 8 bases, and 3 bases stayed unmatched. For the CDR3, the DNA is TGTGCCAGCAGCCAGACTAGCGGGACCCATGAGCAGTTCTTC. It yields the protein CASSQTSGTHEQFF.

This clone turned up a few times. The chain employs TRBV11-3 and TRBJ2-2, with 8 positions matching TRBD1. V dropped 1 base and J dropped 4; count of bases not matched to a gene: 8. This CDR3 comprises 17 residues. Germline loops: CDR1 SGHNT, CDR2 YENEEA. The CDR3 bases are TGTGCCAGCAGCTTAGCCTCAGGGGGCGCAGTCACCGGGGAGCTGTTTTTT. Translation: CASSLASGGAVTGELFF.

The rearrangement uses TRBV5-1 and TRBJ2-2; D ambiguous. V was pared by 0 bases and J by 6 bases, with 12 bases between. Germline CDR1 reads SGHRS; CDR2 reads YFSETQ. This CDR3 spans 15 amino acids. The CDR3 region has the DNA TGCGCCAGCAGCTTGGCCGCTACGGGTGCCGGGGAGCTGTTTTTT. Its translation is CASSLAATGAGELFF.

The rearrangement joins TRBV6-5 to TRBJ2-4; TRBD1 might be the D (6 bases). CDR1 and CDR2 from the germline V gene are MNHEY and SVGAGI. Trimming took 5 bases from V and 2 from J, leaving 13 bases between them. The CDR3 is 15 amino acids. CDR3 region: CASSPRQESKNIQYF. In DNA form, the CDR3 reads TGTGCCAGCAGTCCTAGACAGGAGTCCAAAAACATTCAGTACTTC.

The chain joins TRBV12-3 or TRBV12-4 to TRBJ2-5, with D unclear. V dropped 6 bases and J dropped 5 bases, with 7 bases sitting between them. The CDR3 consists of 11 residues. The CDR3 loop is CASRYFETQYF. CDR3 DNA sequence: TGTGCCAGCAGGTACTTTGAGACCCAGTACTTC.

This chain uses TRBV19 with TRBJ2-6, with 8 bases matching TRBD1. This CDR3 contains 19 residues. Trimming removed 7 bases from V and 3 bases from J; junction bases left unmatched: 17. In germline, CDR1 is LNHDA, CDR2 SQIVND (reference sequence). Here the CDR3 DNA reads TGTGCCAGTAAGGGGGACGGCAGGGGGCTCCCCAGTGGGGCCAACGTCCTGACTTTC. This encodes CASKGDGRGLPSGANVLTF.

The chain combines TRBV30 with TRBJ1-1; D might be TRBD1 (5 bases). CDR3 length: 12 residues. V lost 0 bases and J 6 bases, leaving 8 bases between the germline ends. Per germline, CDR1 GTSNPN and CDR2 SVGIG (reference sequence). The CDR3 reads CAWSVRGAEAFF. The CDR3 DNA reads TGTGCCTGGAGTGTACGGGGGGCTGAAGCTTTCTTT.

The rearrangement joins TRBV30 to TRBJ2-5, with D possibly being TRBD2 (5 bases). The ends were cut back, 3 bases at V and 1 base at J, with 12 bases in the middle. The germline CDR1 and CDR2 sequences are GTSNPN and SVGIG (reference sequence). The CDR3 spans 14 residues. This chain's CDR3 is CAWRFSEIQETQYF. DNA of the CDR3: TGTGCCTGGAGGTTTAGCGAAATCCAAGAGACCCAGTACTTC.

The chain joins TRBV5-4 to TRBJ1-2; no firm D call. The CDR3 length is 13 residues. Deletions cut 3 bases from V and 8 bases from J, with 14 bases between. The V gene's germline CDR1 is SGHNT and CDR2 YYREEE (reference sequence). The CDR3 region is CASSSGVERGYTF. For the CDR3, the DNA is TGTGCCAGCAGCTCCGGGGTAGAAAGAGGCTACACCTTC.

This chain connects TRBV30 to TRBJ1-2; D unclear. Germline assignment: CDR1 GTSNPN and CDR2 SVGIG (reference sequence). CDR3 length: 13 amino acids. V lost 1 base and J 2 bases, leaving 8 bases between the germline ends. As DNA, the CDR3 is TGTGCCTGGAGTGGTGGCTCCAACTATGGCTACACCTTC. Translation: CAWSGGSNYGYTF.

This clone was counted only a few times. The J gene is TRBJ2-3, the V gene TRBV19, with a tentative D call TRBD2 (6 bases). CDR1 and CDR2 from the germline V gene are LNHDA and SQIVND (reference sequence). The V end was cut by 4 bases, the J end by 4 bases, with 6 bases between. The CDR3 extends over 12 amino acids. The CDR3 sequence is CASSTSADTQYF. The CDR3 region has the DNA TGTGCCAGTAGTACTAGCGCAGATACGCAGTATTTT.

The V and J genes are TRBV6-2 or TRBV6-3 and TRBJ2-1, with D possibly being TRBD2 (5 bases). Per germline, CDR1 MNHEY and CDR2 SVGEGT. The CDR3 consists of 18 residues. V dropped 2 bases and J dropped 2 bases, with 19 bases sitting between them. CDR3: CASSYEGYLTGAYNEQFF. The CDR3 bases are TGTGCCAGCAGTTACGAGGGCTACCTTACCGGGGCCTACAATGAGCAGTTCTTC.

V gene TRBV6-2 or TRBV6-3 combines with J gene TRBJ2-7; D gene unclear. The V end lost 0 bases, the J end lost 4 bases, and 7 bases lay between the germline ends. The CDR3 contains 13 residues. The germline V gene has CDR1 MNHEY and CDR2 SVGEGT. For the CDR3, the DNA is TGTGCCAGCAGTTACTCTATGGAGTACGAGCAGTACTTC. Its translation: CASSYSMEYEQYF.

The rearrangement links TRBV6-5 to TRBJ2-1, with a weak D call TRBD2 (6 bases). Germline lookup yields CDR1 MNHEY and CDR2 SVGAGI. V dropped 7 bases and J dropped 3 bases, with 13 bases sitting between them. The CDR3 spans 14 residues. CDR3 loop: CASTGRGYYNEQFF. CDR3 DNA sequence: TGTGCCAGCACTGGGCGGGGATACTACAATGAGCAGTTCTTC.

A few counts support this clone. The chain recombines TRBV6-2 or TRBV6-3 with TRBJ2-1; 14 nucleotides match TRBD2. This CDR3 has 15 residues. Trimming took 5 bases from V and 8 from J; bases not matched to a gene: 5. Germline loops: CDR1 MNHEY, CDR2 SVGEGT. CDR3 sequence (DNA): TGTGCCAGCAGTCCCGGGACTAGCGGGAGTGATGAGCAGTTCTTC. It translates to CASSPGTSGSDEQFF.

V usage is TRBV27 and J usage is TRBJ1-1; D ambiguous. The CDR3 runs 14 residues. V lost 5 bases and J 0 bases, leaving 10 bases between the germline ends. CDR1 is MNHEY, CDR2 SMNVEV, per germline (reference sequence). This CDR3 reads CASSRYEMNTEAFF. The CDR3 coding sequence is TGTGCCAGCAGTCGATACGAGATGAACACTGAAGCTTTCTTT.